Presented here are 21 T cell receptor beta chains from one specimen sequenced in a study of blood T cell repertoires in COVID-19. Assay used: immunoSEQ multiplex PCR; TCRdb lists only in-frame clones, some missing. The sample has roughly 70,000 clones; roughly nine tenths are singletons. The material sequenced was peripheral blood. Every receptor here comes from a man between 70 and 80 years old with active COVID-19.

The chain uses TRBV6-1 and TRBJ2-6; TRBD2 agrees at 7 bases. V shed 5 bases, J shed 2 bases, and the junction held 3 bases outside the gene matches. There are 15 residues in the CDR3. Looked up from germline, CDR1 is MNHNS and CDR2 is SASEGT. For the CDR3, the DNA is TGTGCCAGCAGTTCGGGGGGTACTGGGGCCAACGTCCTGACTTTC. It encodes CASSSGGTGANVLTF.

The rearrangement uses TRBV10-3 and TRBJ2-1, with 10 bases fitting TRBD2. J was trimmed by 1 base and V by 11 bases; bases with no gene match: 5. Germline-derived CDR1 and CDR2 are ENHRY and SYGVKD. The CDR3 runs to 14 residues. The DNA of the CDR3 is TGTGCCGGGGGTAGCGGGGGGTCCTACAATGAGCAGTTCTTC. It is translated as CAGGSGGSYNEQFF.

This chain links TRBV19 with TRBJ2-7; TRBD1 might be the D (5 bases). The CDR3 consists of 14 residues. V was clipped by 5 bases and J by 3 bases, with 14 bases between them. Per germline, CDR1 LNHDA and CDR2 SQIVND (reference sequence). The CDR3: CASSPRVIGYEQYF. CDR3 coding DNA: TGTGCCAGTAGTCCCAGGGTTATCGGCTACGAGCAGTACTTC. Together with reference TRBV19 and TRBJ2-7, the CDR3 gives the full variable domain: DGGITQSPKYLFRKEGQNVTLSCEQNLNHDAMYWYRQDPGQGLRLIYYSQIVNDFQKGDIAEGYSVSREKKESFPLTVTSAQKNPTAFYLCASSPRVIGYEQYFGPGTRLTVT.

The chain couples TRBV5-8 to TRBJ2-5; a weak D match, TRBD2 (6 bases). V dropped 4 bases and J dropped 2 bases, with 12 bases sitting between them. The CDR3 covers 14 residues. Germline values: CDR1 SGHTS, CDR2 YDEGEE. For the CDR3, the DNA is TGTGCCAGCAGCGGAGGGGCTGGGCAAGAGACCCAGTACTTC. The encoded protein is CASSGGAGQETQYF.

The CDR3 bases are TGTGCCAGCAGCTACGGTTCTCCCACAGATACGCAGTATTTT. Protein: CASSYGSPTDTQYF. The rearrangement links TRBV5-4 to TRBJ2-3, with no clear D. The CDR3 length is 14 residues. Trimming took 3 bases from V and 2 from J, leaving 10 bases between them. Looked up from germline, CDR1 is SGHNT and CDR2 is YYREEE (reference sequence).

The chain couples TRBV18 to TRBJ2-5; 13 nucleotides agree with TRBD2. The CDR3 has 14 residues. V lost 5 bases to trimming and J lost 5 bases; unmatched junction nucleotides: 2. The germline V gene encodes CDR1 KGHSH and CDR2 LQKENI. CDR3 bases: TGTGCCAGCTCAGCGGGACTAGCGGGGGAGACCCAGTACTTC. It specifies CASSAGLAGETQYF.

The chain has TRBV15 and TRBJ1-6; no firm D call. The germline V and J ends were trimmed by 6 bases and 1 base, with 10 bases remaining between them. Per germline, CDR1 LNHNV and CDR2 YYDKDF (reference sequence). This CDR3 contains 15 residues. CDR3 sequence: CATSTAWSYNSPLHF. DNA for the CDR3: TGTGCCACCAGTACCGCGTGGTCCTATAATTCACCCCTCCACTTT.

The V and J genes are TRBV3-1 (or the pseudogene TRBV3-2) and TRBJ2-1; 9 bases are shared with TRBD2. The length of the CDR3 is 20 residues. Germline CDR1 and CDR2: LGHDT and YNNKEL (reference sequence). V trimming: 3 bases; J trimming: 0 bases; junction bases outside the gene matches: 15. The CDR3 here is CASSQAVEGLSGSSYNEQFF. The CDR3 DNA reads TGTGCCAGCAGCCAGGCGGTGGAGGGTCTTAGCGGGAGCTCCTACAATGAGCAGTTCTTC.

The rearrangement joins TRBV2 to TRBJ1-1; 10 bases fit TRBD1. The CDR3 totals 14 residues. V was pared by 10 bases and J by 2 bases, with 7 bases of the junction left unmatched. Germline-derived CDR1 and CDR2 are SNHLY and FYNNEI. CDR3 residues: CAIPGQGVNTEAFF. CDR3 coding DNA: TGTGCCATCCCCGGACAGGGGGTCAACACTGAAGCTTTCTTT. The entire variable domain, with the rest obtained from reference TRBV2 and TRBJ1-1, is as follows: EPEVTQTPSHQVTQMGQEVILRCVPISNHLYFYWYRQILGQKVEFLVSFYNNEISEKSEIFDDQFSVERPDGSNFTLKIRSTKLEDSAMYFCAIPGQGVNTEAFFGQGTRLTVV.

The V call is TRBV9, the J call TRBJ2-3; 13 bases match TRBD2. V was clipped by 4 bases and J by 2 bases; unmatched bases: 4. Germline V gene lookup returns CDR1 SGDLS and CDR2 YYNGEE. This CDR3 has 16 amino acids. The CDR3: CASSRTSGSSTDTQYF. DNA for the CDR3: TGTGCCAGCAGCCGGACTAGCGGGAGTTCCACAGATACGCAGTATTTT.

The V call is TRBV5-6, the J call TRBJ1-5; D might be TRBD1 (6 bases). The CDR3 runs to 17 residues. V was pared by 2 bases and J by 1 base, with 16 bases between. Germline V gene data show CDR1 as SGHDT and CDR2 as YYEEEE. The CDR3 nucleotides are TGTGCCAGCAGCTTTTACGCCGCGGGGGCAAGCAATCAGCCCCAGCATTTT. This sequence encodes CASSFYAAGASNQPQHF.

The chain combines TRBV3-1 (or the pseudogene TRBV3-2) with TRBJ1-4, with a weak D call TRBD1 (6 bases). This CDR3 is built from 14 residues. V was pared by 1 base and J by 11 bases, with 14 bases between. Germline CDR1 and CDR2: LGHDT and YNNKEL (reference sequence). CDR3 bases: TGTGCCAGCAGCCAAGCGGGGGGCGCAGGGAAACTGTTTTTT. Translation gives CASSQAGGAGKLFF.

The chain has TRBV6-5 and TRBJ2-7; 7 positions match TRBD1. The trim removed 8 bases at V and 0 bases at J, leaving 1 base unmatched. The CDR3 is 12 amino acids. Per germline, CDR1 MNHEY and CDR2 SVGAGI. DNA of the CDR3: TGTGCCAGCCAGGGGGTCTCCTACGAGCAGTACTTC. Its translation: CASQGVSYEQYF.

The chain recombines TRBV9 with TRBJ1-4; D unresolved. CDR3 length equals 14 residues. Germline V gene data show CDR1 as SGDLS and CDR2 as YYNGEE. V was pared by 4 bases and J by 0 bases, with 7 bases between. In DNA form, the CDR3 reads TGTGCCAGCAGCCCCGGGGCAACTAATGAAAAACTGTTTTTT. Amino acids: CASSPGATNEKLFF.

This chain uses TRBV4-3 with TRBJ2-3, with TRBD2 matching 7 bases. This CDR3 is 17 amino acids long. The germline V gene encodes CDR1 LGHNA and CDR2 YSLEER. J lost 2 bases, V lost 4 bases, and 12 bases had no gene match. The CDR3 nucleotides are TGCGCCAGCAGCCGAGGTGGGTTCGCGGGAGCCACAGATACGCAGTATTTT. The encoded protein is CASSRGGFAGATDTQYF.

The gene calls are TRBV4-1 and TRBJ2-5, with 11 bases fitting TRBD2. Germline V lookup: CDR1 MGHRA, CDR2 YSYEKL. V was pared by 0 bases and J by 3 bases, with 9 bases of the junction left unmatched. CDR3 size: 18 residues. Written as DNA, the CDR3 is TGCGCCAGCAGCCAAGAGGGGACTAGCGGAGGGGGGGAAGAGACCCAGTACTTC. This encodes CASSQEGTSGGGEETQYF.

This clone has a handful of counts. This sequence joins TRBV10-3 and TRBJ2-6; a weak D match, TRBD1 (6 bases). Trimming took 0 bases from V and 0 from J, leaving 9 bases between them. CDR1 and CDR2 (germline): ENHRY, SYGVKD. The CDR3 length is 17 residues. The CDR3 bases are TGTGCCATCAGTGAGTCGCTACAGGGCTCTGGGGCCAACGTCCTGACTTTC. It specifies CAISESLQGSGANVLTF.

The chain's CDR3 is CASSPDRGSTGELFF. The CDR3 DNA reads as TGTGCCAGCTCACCAGACAGGGGGTCCACCGGGGAGCTGTTTTTT. The V and J genes are TRBV18 and TRBJ2-2; 9 bases are shared with TRBD1. The length of the CDR3 is 15 residues. V was pared by 2 bases and J by 4 bases, with 2 bases of the junction left unmatched. CDR1 and CDR2 from the germline V gene are KGHSH and LQKENI.

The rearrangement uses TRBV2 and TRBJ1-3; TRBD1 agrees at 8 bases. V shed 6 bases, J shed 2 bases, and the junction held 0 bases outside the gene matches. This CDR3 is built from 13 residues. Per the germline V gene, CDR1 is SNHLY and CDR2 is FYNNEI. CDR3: CASRDRAGNTIYF. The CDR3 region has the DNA TGTGCCAGCAGGGACAGGGCTGGAAACACCATATATTTT.

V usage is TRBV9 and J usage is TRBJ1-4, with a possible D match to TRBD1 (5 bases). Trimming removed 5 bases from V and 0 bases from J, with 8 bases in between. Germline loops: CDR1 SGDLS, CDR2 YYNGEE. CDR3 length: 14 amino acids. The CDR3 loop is CASSLGPTNEKLFF. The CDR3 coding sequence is TGTGCCAGCAGTTTGGGGCCAACTAATGAAAAACTGTTTTTT.

This chain's CDR3 is CASSIVGGRYEQYF. CDR3 in DNA: TGTGCCAGTAGTATAGTTGGAGGTCGCTACGAGCAGTACTTC. The chain combines TRBV19 with TRBJ2-7; D might be TRBD2 (5 bases). This CDR3 region has 14 residues. Germline V gene data show CDR1 as LNHDA and CDR2 as SQIVND (reference sequence). Between the trimmed V and J ends, which lost 1 base and 3 bases, there was a span of 10 bases.